This TCR beta chain is drawn from a study of blood T cells in healthy people across ages. This CDR3 comprises 15 residues. Germline values: CDR1 MGHRA, CDR2 YSYEKL. Losses at the gene ends were 6 bases for V and 5 bases for J; bases not matched to a gene: 9. The sample holds a few counts of this clonotype. A sample-barcoded 5' primer and a J-beta primer mix were used in a second PCR of about 7 to 12 cycles. Using its own MiXCR run on the 5' RACE reads, TCRdb lists one record per CDR3 protein. Counted here are 1.5 million to 1.9 million distinct CDR3 sequences, around 40% occurring once; the ten biggest clones make up 4%.

Sequenced sample: blood. The sequence was obtained from a woman between 18 and 29 years old in good health. The rearrangement links TRBV4-1 to TRBJ1-4; 7 bases align to TRBD1. The CDR3 loop is CASSPSRGSNEKLFF. The CDR3 nucleotides are TGCGCCAGCAGTCCAAGCAGGGGGAGCAATGAAAAACTGTTTTTT.